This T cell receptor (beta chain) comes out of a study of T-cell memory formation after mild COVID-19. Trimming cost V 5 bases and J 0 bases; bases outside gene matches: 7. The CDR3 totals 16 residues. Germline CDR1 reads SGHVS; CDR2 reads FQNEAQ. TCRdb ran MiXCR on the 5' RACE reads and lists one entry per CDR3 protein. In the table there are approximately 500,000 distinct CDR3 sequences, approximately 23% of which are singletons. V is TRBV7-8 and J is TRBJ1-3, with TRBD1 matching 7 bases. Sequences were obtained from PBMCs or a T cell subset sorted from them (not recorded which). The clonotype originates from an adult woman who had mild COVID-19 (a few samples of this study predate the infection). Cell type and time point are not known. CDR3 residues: CASSTDRRSSGNTIYF. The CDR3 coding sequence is TGTGCCAGCAGCACGGACAGGAGAAGCTCTGGAAACACCATATATTTT.